This T cell receptor beta chain derives from a study of early T cells in non-severe SARS-CoV-2 infection. Whole-study context: Sequencing input comprised bulk RNA from unsorted whole blood; chain pairing was not available. Notes on the study in general: Reliance on VDJdb matching favored anti-spike CD8 responses; private and CD4 specificities were missed.

The CDR3 runs 17 residues. V gave up 4 bases and J gave up 0 bases; unmatched junction bases: 11. Germline V gives CDR1 SQVTM, CDR2 ANQGSEA. This clonotype occurred a few times. Its antigen remains unidentified. Unique molecular identifiers were added to individual cDNA molecules. TCRdb called the 5' RACE reads again in MiXCR, with one record for every CDR3 protein. This table has about 62,000 distinct CDR3 sequences, more than 9% appearing once. This TCR derives from an adult who was a healthcare worker with PCR-confirmed SARS-CoV-2 infection or an uninfected control (not recorded which). The chain recombines TRBV29-1 with TRBJ2-5; 10 bases are shared with TRBD2. Sequences were obtained from whole blood. CDR3 in amino acids: CSVARPSGGVYQETQYF. The CDR3 bases are TGCAGCGTTGCGAGGCCTAGCGGGGGAGTTTACCAAGAGACCCAGTACTTC.